These 9 T cell receptor beta chains originate from one sample sequenced in a study of blood T cell repertoires in COVID-19. The repertoire was sequenced with immunoSEQ multiplex PCR; TCRdb's copy has only in-frame clones and lacks some. The repertoire has hundreds of thousands of clones, around 80% of them found once; the top ten carry 3.5% to 4.5%. Specimen: PBMCs or T cells enriched from blood (not recorded which). The receptor source for this set is a man aged 25 to 40 with acute COVID-19.

The genes are TRBV28 and TRBJ1-4, with 9 bases matching TRBD1. The germline gives CDR1 MDHEN, CDR2 SYDVKM. The length of the CDR3 is 15 residues. The J segment lost 8 bases and the V segment lost 3 bases, leaving 7 bases of the junction unmatched. CDR3 nucleotide sequence: TGTGCCAGCAGTTTCTCGGACAGGGGAAGAGAAAAACTGTTTTTT. This encodes CASSFSDRGREKLFF.

The V gene is TRBV7-3, the J gene TRBJ2-3; 9 bases are a match to TRBD2. This CDR3 spans 14 amino acids. The V gene's germline CDR1 is SGHTA and CDR2 FQGTGA. V trimming: 2 bases; J trimming: 6 bases; junction bases outside the gene matches: 3. In DNA form, the CDR3 reads TGTGCCAGCAGCTTAGGCGGGGGGGCCGATACGCAGTATTTT. As protein: CASSLGGGADTQYF. The variable domain in full, completed from reference TRBV7-3 and TRBJ2-3, reads GAGVSQTPSNKVTEKGKYVELRCDPISGHTALYWYRQSLGQGPEFLIYFQGTGAADDSGLPNDRFFAVRPEGSVSTLKIQRTERGDSAVYLCASSLGGGADTQYFGPGTRLTVL.

The chain couples TRBV10-2 to TRBJ1-2; D is undetermined. This CDR3 is 13 amino acids long. The germline CDR1 and CDR2 sequences are WSHSY and SAAADI. Trimming took off 5 bases at V and 8 bases at J, with 15 bases between the two ends. The CDR3 DNA follows: TGCGCCAGCAGTCCAAGCCCGGGCGGGGGCTACACCTTC. It translates to CASSPSPGGGYTF.

This clone was counted a few times. The chain has TRBV5-1 and TRBJ2-7, with 10 nucleotides matching TRBD2. This CDR3 contains 14 residues. The V and J ends lost 0 bases and 6 bases, in that order; junction bases with no gene match: 3. Looked up from germline, CDR1 is SGHRS and CDR2 is YFSETQ. DNA of the CDR3: TGCGCCAGCAGCTTGGCGGTAGCGGGGGGCGAGCAGTACTTC. Amino acid sequence: CASSLAVAGGEQYF.

This chain uses TRBV9 with TRBJ1-1; 8 positions agree with TRBD1. The CDR3 loop spans 18 amino acids. Germline CDR1 SGDLS, CDR2 YYNGEE. After removal of 4 bases from V and 3 bases from J, the junction contained 17 bases not matched to a gene. The CDR3 region has the DNA TGTGCCAGCAGCCCACTTCAGAGGGTGGGACAGGTGGACACTGAAGCTTTCTTT. This gives the protein CASSPLQRVGQVDTEAFF.

The V and J genes are TRBV5-1 and TRBJ1-1; D gene uncertain. Germline V gene sequence: CDR1 SGHRS, CDR2 YFSETQ. V was cut by 0 bases and J by 2 bases, with 11 bases left in between. The length of the CDR3 is 15 residues. The CDR3 bases are TGCGCCAGCAGCTTGGATTTCCAGGTTAACACTGAAGCTTTCTTT. Translating it yields CASSLDFQVNTEAFF.

The chain joins TRBV24-1 to TRBJ2-1, with 7 bases identical to TRBD2. The V segment lost 7 bases and the J segment 6 bases; nucleotides outside the gene matches: 14. This CDR3 has 16 amino acids. CDR1 is KGHDR, CDR2 SFDVKD, per germline. CDR3 loop: CATSRGDGARGNEQFF. CDR3 sequence (DNA): TGTGCCACCAGCCGGGGGGACGGAGCCCGGGGCAATGAGCAGTTCTTC.

This clone was seen more than once but under ten times. V gene TRBV29-1 combines with J gene TRBJ1-1; TRBD1 matches 8 bases. Germline trimming cut 6 bases from V and 2 bases from J; bases unmatched to any gene: 8. Germline V gene sequence: CDR1 SQVTM, CDR2 ANQGSEA. This CDR3 spans 14 amino acids. CDR3 DNA sequence: TGCAGCGTCAAACACCCAGGGGGCAACACTGAAGCTTTCTTT. Protein: CSVKHPGGNTEAFF. The full variable domain, its missing parts supplied by reference TRBV29-1 and TRBJ1-1, is SAVISQKPSRDICQRGTSLTIQCQVDSQVTMMFWYRQQPGQSLTLIATANQGSEATYESGFVIDKFPISRPNLTFSTLTVSNMSPEDSSIYLCSVKHPGGNTEAFFGQGTRLTVV.

The V gene is TRBV18, the J gene TRBJ1-2, with 7 nucleotides matching TRBD1. J lost 4 bases, V lost 2 bases, and 7 bases had no gene match. Germline CDR1 and CDR2: KGHSH and LQKENI. This CDR3 has 15 residues. CDR3 loop: CASSPGTVEAYGYTF. For the CDR3, the DNA is TGTGCCAGCTCACCAGGGACAGTAGAGGCCTATGGCTACACCTTC. Full variable domain (remainder filled in from reference TRBV18 and TRBJ1-2): NAGVMQNPRHLVRRRGQEARLRCSPMKGHSHVYWYRQLPEEGLKFMVYLQKENIIDESGMPKERFSAEFPKEGPSILRIQQVVRGDSAAYFCASSPGTVEAYGYTFGSGTRLTVV.